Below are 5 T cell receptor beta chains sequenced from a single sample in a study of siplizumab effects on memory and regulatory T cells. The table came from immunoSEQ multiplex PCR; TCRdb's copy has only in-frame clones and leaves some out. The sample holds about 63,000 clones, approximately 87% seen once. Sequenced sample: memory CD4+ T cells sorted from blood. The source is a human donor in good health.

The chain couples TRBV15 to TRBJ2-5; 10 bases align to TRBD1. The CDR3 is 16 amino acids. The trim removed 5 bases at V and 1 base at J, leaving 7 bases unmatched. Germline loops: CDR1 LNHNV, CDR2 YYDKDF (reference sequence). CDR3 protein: CATSGDRGSAQETQYF. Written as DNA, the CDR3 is TGTGCCACCAGCGGGGACAGGGGTAGCGCCCAAGAGACCCAGTACTTC.

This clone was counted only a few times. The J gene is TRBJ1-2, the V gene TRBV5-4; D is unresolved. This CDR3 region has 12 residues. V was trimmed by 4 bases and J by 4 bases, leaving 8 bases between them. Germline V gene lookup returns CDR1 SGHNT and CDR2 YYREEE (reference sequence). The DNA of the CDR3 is TGTGCCAGCAGCACAGACATCTATGGCTACACCTTC. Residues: CASSTDIYGYTF.

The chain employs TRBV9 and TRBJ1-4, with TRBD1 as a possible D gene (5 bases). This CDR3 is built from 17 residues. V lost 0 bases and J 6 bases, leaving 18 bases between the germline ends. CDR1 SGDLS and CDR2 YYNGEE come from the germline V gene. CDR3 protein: CASSVEGKGRSDEKLFF. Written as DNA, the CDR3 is TGTGCCAGCAGCGTAGAAGGGAAGGGGAGGAGCGATGAAAAACTGTTTTTT. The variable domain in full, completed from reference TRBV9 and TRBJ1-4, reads DSGVTQTPKHLITATGQRVTLRCSPRSGDLSVYWYQQSLDQGLQFLIQYYNGEERAKGNILERFSAQQFPDLHSELNLSSLELGDSALYFCASSVEGKGRSDEKLFFGSGTQLSVL.

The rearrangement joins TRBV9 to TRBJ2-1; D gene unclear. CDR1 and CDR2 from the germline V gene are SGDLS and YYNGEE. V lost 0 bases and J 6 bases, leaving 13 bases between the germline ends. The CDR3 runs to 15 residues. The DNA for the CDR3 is TGTGCCAGCAGCGTAGGCGATACGGTAACCAATGAGCAGTTCTTC. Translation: CASSVGDTVTNEQFF.

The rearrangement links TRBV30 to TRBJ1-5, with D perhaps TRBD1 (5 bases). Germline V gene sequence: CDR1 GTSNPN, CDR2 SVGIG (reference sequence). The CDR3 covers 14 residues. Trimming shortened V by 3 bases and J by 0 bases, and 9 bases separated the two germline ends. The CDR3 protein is CAWRGQYSNQPQHF. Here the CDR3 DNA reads TGTGCCTGGAGGGGGCAATATAGCAATCAGCCCCAGCATTTT.